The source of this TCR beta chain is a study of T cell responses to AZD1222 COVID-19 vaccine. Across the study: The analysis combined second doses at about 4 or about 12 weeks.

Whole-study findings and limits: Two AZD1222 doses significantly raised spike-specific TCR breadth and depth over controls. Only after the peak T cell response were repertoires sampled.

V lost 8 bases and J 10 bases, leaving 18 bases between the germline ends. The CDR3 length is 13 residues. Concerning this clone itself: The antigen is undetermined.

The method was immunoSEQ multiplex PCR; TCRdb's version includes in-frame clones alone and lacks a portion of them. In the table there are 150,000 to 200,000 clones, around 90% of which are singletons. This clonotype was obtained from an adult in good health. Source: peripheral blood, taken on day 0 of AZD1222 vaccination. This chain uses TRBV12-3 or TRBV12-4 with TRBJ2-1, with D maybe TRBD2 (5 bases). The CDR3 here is CASGLLSGTEQFF. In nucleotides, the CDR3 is TGTGCCAGCGGACTGCTAAGCGGAACAGAGCAGTTCTTC.